This T cell receptor (beta chain) was sequenced during a study of CD8 T cells in Susac syndrome. It was with random hexamers that roughly 0.5 to 1 ug RNA was reverse transcribed. The TCR beta CDR3 was amplified by immunoSEQ multiplex PCR across 54 Vbeta, 13 Jbeta. Each CDR3 protein gets one entry after TCRdb re-called the immunoSEQ multiplex PCR reads with MiXCR. Seen here are approximately 200,000 distinct CDR3 sequences, around 95% observed once, and the top ten hold about 0.093%. The CDR3 runs 11 residues. V lost 6 bases to trimming and J lost 6 bases, with 6 bases between them. Germline values: CDR1 SNHLY, CDR2 FYNNEI. From blood CD8+ and CD4+ T cells, TCR beta sequences were generated. The multiple sclerosis controls were treatment-naive patients with relapsing-remitting disease that was stable or active. General study points: The study's TCR sequencing and HLA analysis covered a relatively small number of individuals, and the study acknowledged this.

In its sample, this clonotype was seen once. Its specificity is not known. This sequence was found in a human donor with multiple sclerosis. The rearrangement uses TRBV2 and TRBJ2-1; no firm D call. The sequenced sample consisted of CD4+ T cells from PBMCs. This chain's CDR3 is CASRLINEQFF. CDR3 DNA: TGTGCCAGCAGGCTGATCAATGAGCAGTTCTTC.